A single sample gave rise to the 20 T cell receptor beta chains below, sequenced in a study of shared clonotypes between healthy human individuals. Sequenced by immunoSEQ multiplex PCR; TCRdb stores in-frame clones only, minus some. The table shows approximately 1.1 million clones, with approximately 80% occurring only once. The sample was memory CD4+ T cells from PBMCs. Subset noted: CD45RA-negative fraction. The origin of the receptors is a man aged 18-30 years in good health. Some clones in this sample may be carry-over from other donors' samples.

V usage is TRBV28 and J usage is TRBJ2-3; 7 nucleotides line up with TRBD1. The CDR3 length is 15 residues. The ends lost 4 bases at V and 3 bases at J; junction bases unmatched: 7. The germline CDR1 and CDR2 sequences are MDHEN and SYDVKM. The CDR3 coding sequence is TGTGCCAGCAGTTCCCCTAGGGGGCAAACAGATACGCAGTATTTT. Translated, it gives CASSSPRGQTDTQYF.

The chain has TRBV6-5 and TRBJ2-2; D perhaps matches TRBD2 (6 bases). This CDR3 has 15 amino acids. Germline V lookup: CDR1 MNHEY, CDR2 SVGAGI. V dropped 6 bases and J dropped 2 bases, with 13 bases sitting between them. CDR3 protein: CASRTGTDNTGELFF. The CDR3 region has the DNA TGTGCCAGCAGAACCGGGACTGATAACACCGGGGAGCTGTTTTTT.

The gene calls are TRBV11-1 and TRBJ2-1, with 7 bases aligning to TRBD2. The CDR3 extends over 16 amino acids. After removal of 7 bases from V and 3 bases from J, the junction contained 12 bases not matched to a gene. Germline CDR1 and CDR2: SGHAT and FQDESV (reference sequence). This chain's CDR3 is CASNKGGGFLYNEQFF. The CDR3 DNA reads TGTGCCAGCAACAAGGGCGGGGGTTTTCTCTACAATGAGCAGTTCTTC.

This sequence joins TRBV7-3 and TRBJ2-3; a weak D match, TRBD2 (6 bases). Looked up from germline, CDR1 is SGHTA and CDR2 is FQGTGA. This CDR3 is built from 16 residues. Trimming stripped 2 bases from V and 5 bases from J, with 17 bases between. The CDR3, as DNA: TGTGCCAGCAGCTTATCCGGGGGACTTGGTGGAGATACGCAGTATTTT. Its translation is CASSLSGGLGGDTQYF.

This clone is a singleton in its sample. The rearrangement links TRBV10-3 to TRBJ2-3; TRBD2 aligns across 16 bases. CDR3 length equals 16 residues. Germline V lookup: CDR1 ENHRY, CDR2 SYGVKD. The trim removed 7 bases at V and 4 bases at J, leaving 5 bases unmatched. For the CDR3, the DNA is TGTGCCATCACCACCGGGACTAGCGGGAGGGCAGATACGCAGTATTTT. It yields the protein CAITTGTSGRADTQYF.

The chain couples TRBV7-2 to TRBJ1-2, with D maybe TRBD1 (5 bases). V was shortened by 5 bases and J by 4 bases, with 14 bases between the two germline ends. CDR1 SGHTA and CDR2 FQGNSA come from the germline V gene. The CDR3 covers 14 residues. The CDR3, as DNA: TGTGCCAGCAGCCTCCCGGGGGTCGTCTATGGCTACACCTTC. Translation: CASSLPGVVYGYTF.

About this clone: This same CDR3 is encoded by further DNA sequences in the sample. The genes are TRBV9 and TRBJ2-1; D uncertain. V lost 0 bases to trimming and J lost 1 base, with 8 bases between them. The CDR3 loop spans 15 amino acids. Germline V CDR1 and CDR2: SGDLS, YYNGEE. CDR3 amino acids: CASSVGGQSYNEQFF. The CDR3, as DNA: TGTGCCAGCAGCGTAGGCGGCCAATCCTACAATGAGCAGTTCTTC.

The chain combines TRBV5-1 with TRBJ2-5, with D uncertain. Germline CDR1 and CDR2: SGHRS and YFSETQ. This CDR3 region has 14 residues. Trimming removed 4 bases at V and 0 bases at J, with 10 bases between. The CDR3 DNA reads as TGCGCCAGCAGCCACCCCCAGTACCAAGAGACCCAGTACTTC. Its translation is CASSHPQYQETQYF.

The rearrangement links TRBV9 to TRBJ2-7; 11 bases match TRBD2. Germline V lookup: CDR1 SGDLS, CDR2 YYNGEE. J was trimmed by 3 bases and V by 4 bases; bases with no gene match: 15. The CDR3 is 18 amino acids. The CDR3 sequence: CASSQPYPASGGFYEQYF. CDR3 coding DNA: TGTGCCAGCAGCCAACCCTACCCGGCTAGCGGGGGGTTCTACGAGCAGTACTTC.

This clone was seen a single time. The chain is built from TRBV2 and TRBJ2-7; 8 bases match TRBD1. Germline V lookup: CDR1 SNHLY, CDR2 FYNNEI. J gave up 4 bases and V 8 bases, and 7 bases lay outside the gene matches. The CDR3 is made up of 13 amino acids. The CDR3 loop is CASCEDRDYEQYF. The CDR3, as DNA: TGTGCCAGCTGCGAGGACAGGGATTACGAGCAGTACTTC.

A few counts support this clone. The rearrangement links TRBV7-2 to TRBJ2-1; D unresolved. The CDR3 is 12 residues long. CDR1 is SGHTA, CDR2 FQGNSA, per germline. The germline V and J ends were trimmed by 3 bases and 6 bases, with 6 bases remaining between them. The CDR3 is CASSFPSNEQFF. The CDR3 DNA reads TGTGCCAGCAGCTTCCCCTCCAATGAGCAGTTCTTC.

This chain links TRBV5-6 with TRBJ2-7, with a tentative D call TRBD2 (6 bases). There are 13 residues in the CDR3. Germline CDR1 reads SGHDT; CDR2 reads YYEEEE. V dropped 2 bases and J dropped 4 bases, with 10 bases sitting between them. The CDR3: CASSFAGPYEQYF. The DNA for the CDR3 is TGTGCCAGCAGCTTCGCGGGGCCTTACGAGCAGTACTTC. Variable domain in full (rest from reference TRBV5-6 and TRBJ2-7): DAGVTQSPTHLIKTRGQQVTLRCSPKSGHDTVSWYQQALGQGPQFIFQYYEEEERQRGNFPDRFSGHQFPNYSSELNVNALLLGDSALYLCASSFAGPYEQYFGPGTRLTVT.

The chain employs TRBV2 and TRBJ2-5; a weak D match, TRBD1 (6 bases). The CDR3 spans 14 residues. Deletions cut 7 bases from V and 0 bases from J, with 12 bases between. In germline, CDR1 is SNHLY, CDR2 FYNNEI. In DNA, the CDR3 is TGTGCCAGCAATGGGGGCGCGTACCAAGAGACCCAGTACTTC. Its translation: CASNGGAYQETQYF.

Note on this clone: At the DNA level, this CDR3 is encoded by other sequences in the same sample as well. This rearrangement joins TRBV7-9 to TRBJ1-4, with 11 nucleotides matching TRBD1. Unmatched junction bases numbered 1, after V lost 5 bases and J lost 5 bases. Germline loops: CDR1 SEHNR, CDR2 FQNEAQ (reference sequence). The CDR3 extends over 14 amino acids. CDR3 region: CASSRDRGNEKLFF. CDR3 coding DNA: TGTGCCAGCAGCCGGGACAGGGGGAATGAAAAACTGTTTTTT.

J is TRBJ1-4 and V is TRBV9, with 8 positions matching TRBD1. V trimming: 3 bases; J trimming: 8 bases; junction bases outside the gene matches: 6. Germline assignment: CDR1 SGDLS and CDR2 YYNGEE. CDR3 length: 14 amino acids. In DNA form, the CDR3 reads TGTGCCAGCAGCGCCCAGGGGGCTGGAGAAAAACTGTTTTTT. Translation gives CASSAQGAGEKLFF. The full variable domain, rest sourced from reference TRBV9 and TRBJ1-4, is DSGVTQTPKHLITATGQRVTLRCSPRSGDLSVYWYQQSLDQGLQFLIQYYNGEERAKGNILERFSAQQFPDLHSELNLSSLELGDSALYFCASSAQGAGEKLFFGSGTQLSVL.

The chain is built from TRBV9 and TRBJ2-2; 10 bases line up with TRBD2. V dropped 5 bases and J dropped 5; count of bases not matched to a gene: 6. Per germline, CDR1 SGDLS and CDR2 YYNGEE. The length of the CDR3 is 15 residues. This chain's CDR3 is CASSLGTSVTGELFF. CDR3 DNA sequence: TGTGCCAGCAGTCTAGGGACTAGCGTAACCGGGGAGCTGTTTTTT.

The chain couples TRBV28 to TRBJ1-2; no definite D call. Germline CDR1 reads MDHEN; CDR2 reads SYDVKM. This CDR3 has 12 amino acids. Deletions cut 10 bases from V and 8 bases from J, with 17 bases between. The CDR3 DNA reads TGTGCCAACTCCCCCAGGAACGGCGGCTACACCTTC. Amino acid sequence: CANSPRNGGYTF.

V usage is TRBV30 and J usage is TRBJ1-1; D uncertain. CDR3 length equals 14 residues. V lost 1 base to trimming and J lost 3 bases, with 12 bases between them. Germline lookup yields CDR1 GTSNPN and CDR2 SVGIG (reference sequence). Here the CDR3 reads CAWSGVGYYTEAFF. CDR3 sequence (DNA): TGTGCCTGGAGTGGAGTCGGGTATTACACTGAAGCTTTCTTT.

The chain joins TRBV30 to TRBJ2-2; tentatively, D is TRBD1 (5 bases). Trimming left V 2 bases short and J 8 bases short, with 9 bases between. This CDR3 comprises 12 residues. The germline V gene encodes CDR1 GTSNPN and CDR2 SVGIG (reference sequence). The CDR3 nucleotides are TGTGCCTGGAGTCCCAGGGCGGGGGAGCTGTTTTTT. Residues: CAWSPRAGELFF.

Remarks on this clone: The same CDR3 also results from other DNA sequences found in this sample. V and J are TRBV5-1 and TRBJ2-7; D possibly uses TRBD1 or TRBD2 (5 bases each). The CDR3 covers 12 residues. Trimming took 0 bases from V and 7 from J, leaving 8 bases between them. CDR1 and CDR2 from the germline V gene are SGHRS and YFSETQ. CDR3 sequence: CASSLGGAEQYF. CDR3 nucleotides: TGCGCCAGCAGCTTGGGAGGGGCAGAGCAGTACTTC. The variable domain in full, with the rest retrieved from reference TRBV5-1 and TRBJ2-7, is KAGVTQTPRYLIKTRGQQVTLSCSPISGHRSVSWYQQTPGQGLQFLFEYFSETQRNKGNFPGRFSGRQFSNSRSEMNVSTLELGDSALYLCASSLGGAEQYFGPGTRLTVT.